This T cell receptor beta chain was captured in a study of blood T cells in healthy people across ages. Study-wide points: Donors of long life had a larger count of naive CD4+ cells and greater diversity than aged donors.

As for this clonotype: The antigen is unknown.

A second about 7 to 12 cycle PCR used barcoded and J-beta primers. Through a template-switch adaptor with 12 random nucleotides, each cDNA molecule received a tag. Individual samples furnished no less than 3 million CDR3-containing paired-end reads apiece. TCRdb ran MiXCR on the 5' RACE reads and lists one entry per CDR3 protein. Of about 1,000,000 distinct CDR3 sequences listed, 35% to 55% are singletons. Collection of 9 to 10 milliliters of peripheral blood was performed for each donor. Source material: blood. The origin of this receptor is an older woman in good health.

CDR3 sequence reads: CASSRTGVIEGQPQHF. The CDR3 DNA reads as TGTGCCAGCTCCAGGACAGGGGTGATTGAGGGGCAGCCCCAGCATTTT. V is TRBV6-5 and J is TRBJ1-5, with 9 bases that match TRBD1. The CDR3 loop spans 16 amino acids. From germline, CDR1 is MNHEY and CDR2 SVGAGI. Losses at the gene ends were 8 bases for V and 7 bases for J; bases not matched to a gene: 15.